These 10 T cell receptor beta chains share one sample of origin, sequenced in a study of blood T cell repertoires in COVID-19 (dated by TCRdb to between 2020 and 2021). Receptor amplification or capture employed the immunoSEQ multiplex PCR assay. Held by TCRdb, this immuneACCESS table contains in-frame sequences only and omits some clones. Under half of the omission traces to an unresolved V gene where checked; the cause of the rest is unknown. In all, the sample holds 210,000 or so clones, and approximately 80% of those were seen once. Jointly, the top ten make up 15% to 20% of the sample. Input material: peripheral blood. These receptor sequences come from a woman aged 80 or older with active or convalescent COVID-19.

The chain joins TRBV24-1 to TRBJ2-3; maybe TRBD2 (5 bases). There are 15 residues in the CDR3. The V gene lost 1 base and the J gene lost 2 bases, with 9 bases spanning the gap. Per the germline V gene, CDR1 is KGHDR and CDR2 is SFDVKD. The CDR3 loop is CATSDLGSSTDTQYF. The DNA of the CDR3 is TGTGCCACCAGTGATTTAGGGAGCTCCACAGATACGCAGTATTTT.

The chain has TRBV9 and TRBJ1-1; TRBD1 matches 12 bases. This CDR3 has 16 residues. V shed 4 bases and J 1 base; nucleotides not matched to a gene: 5. Germline loops: CDR1 SGDLS, CDR2 YYNGEE. CDR3 in amino acids: CASSRGQGAGNTEAFF. The CDR3 DNA sequence: TGTGCCAGCAGCAGGGGACAGGGGGCGGGGAACACTGAAGCTTTCTTT.

The gene calls are TRBV24-1 and TRBJ2-5; D gene uncertain. There are 13 residues in the CDR3. V lost 5 bases, J lost 0 bases, and 6 bases lay in between. Germline values: CDR1 KGHDR, CDR2 SFDVKD. CDR3 bases: TGTGCCACCAGTGGCCAGTACCAAGAGACCCAGTACTTC. The encoded protein is CATSGQYQETQYF.

This clone ranks as medium-sized (0.01 to 0.1%). This sequence joins TRBV5-1 and TRBJ1-2; TRBD1 matches at 10 bases. Germline CDR1 SGHRS, CDR2 YFSETQ. The J segment lost 1 base and the V segment lost 0 bases, leaving 3 bases of the junction unmatched. The CDR3 extends over 16 amino acids. The CDR3 region is CASSLAGQGGNYGYTF. The CDR3 region has the DNA TGCGCCAGCAGCTTGGCCGGACAGGGGGGTAACTATGGCTACACCTTC.

This chain joins TRBV7-2 and TRBJ2-2; tentatively, D is TRBD1 (5 bases). Trimming took 1 base from V and 4 from J, leaving 10 bases between them. This CDR3 contains 15 residues. The germline gives CDR1 SGHTA, CDR2 FQGNSA. The CDR3, as DNA: TGTGCCAGCAGCTTAGAACAGGCATCCACCGGGGAGCTGTTTTTT. Residues: CASSLEQASTGELFF.

The chain uses TRBV9 and TRBJ2-5; TRBD1 might be the D (5 bases). CDR1 is SGDLS and CDR2 is YYNGEE in the germline V gene. The V gene lost 0 bases and the J gene lost 5 bases, with 17 bases spanning the gap. This CDR3 has 16 residues. CDR3 DNA: TGTGCCAGCAGCGTAGGCTGGGTAGGGGTTGGGGAGACCCAGTACTTC. It specifies CASSVGWVGVGETQYF.

The CDR3 sequence: CASTPGGYNEQFF. The CDR3 DNA follows: TGTGCCAGCACCCCTGGCGGCTACAATGAGCAGTTCTTC. The chain couples TRBV7-8 to TRBJ2-1; D call uncertain. The length of the CDR3 is 13 residues. V dropped 7 bases and J dropped 3 bases, with 10 bases sitting between them. Per germline, CDR1 SGHVS and CDR2 FQNEAQ.

In regard to this clone: The same CDR3 arises from other DNA sequences in this sample as well. The rearrangement links TRBV28 to TRBJ1-1, with D hard to call. The CDR3 is made up of 12 amino acids. CDR1 is MDHEN and CDR2 is SYDVKM in the germline V gene. V was trimmed by 5 bases and J by 0 bases, leaving 4 bases between them. Here the CDR3 DNA reads TGTGCCAGCAGTCTTCTGAACACTGAAGCTTTCTTT. Residues: CASSLLNTEAFF.

The V gene is TRBV29-1, the J gene TRBJ2-2; 10 positions match TRBD2. Germline V gene sequence: CDR1 SQVTM, CDR2 ANQGSEA. The length of the CDR3 is 14 residues. V shed 5 bases, J shed 0 bases, and the junction held 0 bases outside the gene matches. CDR3 sequence reads: CSVLAGANTGELFF. The DNA of the CDR3 is TGCAGCGTTCTAGCGGGGGCGAACACCGGGGAGCTGTTTTTT.

The sample holds one count of this clone. V and J are TRBV7-3 and TRBJ1-1; D may be TRBD1 (5 bases). The CDR3 extends over 13 amino acids. The germline CDR1 and CDR2 sequences are SGHTA and FQGTGA. Trimming took 2 bases from V and 4 from J, leaving 8 bases between them. DNA for the CDR3: TGTGCCAGCAGCTTATATCAGGGCACTGAAGCTTTCTTT. Amino acid sequence: CASSLYQGTEAFF.